The present T cell receptor beta chain was sequenced within a study of control samples from healthy donors and cancer patients. CDR3 length: 17 amino acids. V was trimmed by 1 base and J by 1 base, leaving 11 bases between them. The V gene's germline CDR1 is SGHTA and CDR2 FQGTGA. Measured with immunoSEQ multiplex PCR; TCRdb has only the in-frame clones, and not every one. This sample has 90,000 to 150,000 clones, with 88% found just once. This clone was observed a single time. The sample consisted of blood. This chain connects TRBV7-3 to TRBJ2-6; D is unclear. This clonotype was obtained from a middle-aged man in good health. The CDR3 region is CASSLRALRSGANVLTF. In DNA form, the CDR3 reads TGTGCCAGCAGCTTAAGGGCCCTTCGTTCTGGGGCCAACGTCCTGACTTTC.